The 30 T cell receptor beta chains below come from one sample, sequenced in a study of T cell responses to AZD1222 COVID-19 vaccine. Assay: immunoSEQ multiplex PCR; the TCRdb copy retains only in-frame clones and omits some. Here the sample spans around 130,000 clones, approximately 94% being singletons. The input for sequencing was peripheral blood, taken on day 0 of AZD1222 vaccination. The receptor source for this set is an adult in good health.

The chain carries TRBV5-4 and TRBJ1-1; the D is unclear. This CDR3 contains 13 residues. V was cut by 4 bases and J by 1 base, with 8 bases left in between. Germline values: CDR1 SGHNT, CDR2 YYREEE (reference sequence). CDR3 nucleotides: TGTGCCAGCAGCCCGACGCCGAACACTGAAGCTTTCTTT. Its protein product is CASSPTPNTEAFF. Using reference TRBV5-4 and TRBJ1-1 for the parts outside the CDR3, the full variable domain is ETGVTQSPTHLIKTRGQQVTLRCSSQSGHNTVSWYQQALGQGPQFIFQYYREEENGRGNFPPRFSGLQFPNYSSELNVNALELDDSALYLCASSPTPNTEAFFGQGTRLTVV.

The DNA of the CDR3 is TGTGCCAGCAGTCCAGGGACGGACTATGGCTACACCTTC. Translating gives CASSPGTDYGYTF. The rearrangement links TRBV2 to TRBJ1-2; tentative D call: TRBD1 (5 bases). In germline, CDR1 is SNHLY, CDR2 FYNNEI. This CDR3 spans 13 amino acids. V gave up 5 bases and J gave up 3 bases, with 10 bases separating them.

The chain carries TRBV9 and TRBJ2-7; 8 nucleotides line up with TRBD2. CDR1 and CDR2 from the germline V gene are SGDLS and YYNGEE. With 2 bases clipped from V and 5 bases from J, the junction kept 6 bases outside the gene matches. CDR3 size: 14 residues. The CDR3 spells CASSVTAGVDEQYF. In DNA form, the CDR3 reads TGTGCCAGCAGCGTTACAGCGGGAGTGGACGAGCAGTACTTC.

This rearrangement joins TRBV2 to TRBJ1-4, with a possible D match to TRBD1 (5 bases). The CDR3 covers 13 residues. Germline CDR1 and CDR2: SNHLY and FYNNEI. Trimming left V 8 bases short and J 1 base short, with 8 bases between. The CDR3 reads CASARVTNEKLFF. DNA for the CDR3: TGTGCCAGCGCCAGGGTAACTAATGAAAAACTGTTTTTT.

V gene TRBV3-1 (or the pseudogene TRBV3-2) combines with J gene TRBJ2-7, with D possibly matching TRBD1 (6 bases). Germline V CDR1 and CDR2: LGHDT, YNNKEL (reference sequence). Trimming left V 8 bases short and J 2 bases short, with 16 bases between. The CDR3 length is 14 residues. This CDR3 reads CASGSRGQTYEQYF. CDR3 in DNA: TGTGCCAGCGGAAGCAGGGGCCAAACCTACGAGCAGTACTTC.

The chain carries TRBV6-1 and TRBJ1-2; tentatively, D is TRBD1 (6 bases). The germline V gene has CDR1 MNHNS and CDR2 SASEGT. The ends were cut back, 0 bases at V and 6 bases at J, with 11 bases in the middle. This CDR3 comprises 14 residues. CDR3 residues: CASSEAQGWNGYTF. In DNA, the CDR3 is TGTGCCAGCAGTGAAGCACAGGGCTGGAATGGCTACACCTTC.

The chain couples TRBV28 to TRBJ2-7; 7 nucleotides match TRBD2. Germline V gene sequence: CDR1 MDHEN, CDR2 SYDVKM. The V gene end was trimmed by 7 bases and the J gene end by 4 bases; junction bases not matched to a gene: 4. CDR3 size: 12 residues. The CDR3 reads CASTTSWYEQYF. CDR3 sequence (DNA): TGTGCCAGCACGACTAGCTGGTACGAGCAGTACTTC.

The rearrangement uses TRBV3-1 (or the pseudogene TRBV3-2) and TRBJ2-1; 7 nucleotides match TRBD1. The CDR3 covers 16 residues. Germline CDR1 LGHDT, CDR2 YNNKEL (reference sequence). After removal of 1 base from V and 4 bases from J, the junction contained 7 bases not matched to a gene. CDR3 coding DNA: TGTGCCAGCAGCCAAGTGAAAGGGGGCGCGTACAATGAGCAGTTCTTC. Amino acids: CASSQVKGGAYNEQFF.

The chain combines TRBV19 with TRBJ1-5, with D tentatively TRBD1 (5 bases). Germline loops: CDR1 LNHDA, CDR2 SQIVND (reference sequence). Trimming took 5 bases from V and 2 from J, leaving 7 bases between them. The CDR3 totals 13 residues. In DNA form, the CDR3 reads TGTGCCAGTAGTGGGGACGGCAATCAGCCCCAGCATTTT. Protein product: CASSGDGNQPQHF.

DNA for the CDR3: TGTGCCAGCAGCTTCGGAGTTTTCACCGGGGAGCTGTTTTTT. Encoded protein: CASSFGVFTGELFF. V gene TRBV5-6 combines with J gene TRBJ2-2; no definite D call. Trimming stripped 2 bases from V and 4 bases from J, with 9 bases between. Germline-derived CDR1 and CDR2 are SGHDT and YYEEEE. The CDR3 runs 14 residues.

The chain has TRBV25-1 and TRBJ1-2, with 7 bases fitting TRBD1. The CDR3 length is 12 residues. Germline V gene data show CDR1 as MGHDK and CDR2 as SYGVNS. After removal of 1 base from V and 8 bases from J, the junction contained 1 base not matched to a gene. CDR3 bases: TGTGCCAGCAGTGAATCAGGGGGGGGCTACACCTTC. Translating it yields CASSESGGGYTF.

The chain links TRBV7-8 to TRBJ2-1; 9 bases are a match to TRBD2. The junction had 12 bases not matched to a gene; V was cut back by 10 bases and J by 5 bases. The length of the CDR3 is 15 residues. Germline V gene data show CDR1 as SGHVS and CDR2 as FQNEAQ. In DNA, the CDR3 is TGTGCCACCTCCCCATGGAGCGGGAGGCACAATGAGCAGTTCTTC. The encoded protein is CATSPWSGRHNEQFF. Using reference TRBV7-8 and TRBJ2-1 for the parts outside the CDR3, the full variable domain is GAGVSQSPRYKVAKRGQDVALRCDPISGHVSLFWYQQALGQGPEFLTYFQNEAQLDKSGLPSDRFFAERPEGSVSTLKIQRTQQEDSAVYLCATSPWSGRHNEQFFGPGTRLTVL.

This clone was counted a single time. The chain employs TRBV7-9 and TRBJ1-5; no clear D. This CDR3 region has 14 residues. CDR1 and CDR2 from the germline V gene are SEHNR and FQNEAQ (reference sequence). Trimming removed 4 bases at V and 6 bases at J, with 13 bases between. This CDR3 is CASSSETPGQPQHF. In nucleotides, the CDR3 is TGTGCCAGCAGCTCCGAGACCCCCGGTCAGCCCCAGCATTTT.

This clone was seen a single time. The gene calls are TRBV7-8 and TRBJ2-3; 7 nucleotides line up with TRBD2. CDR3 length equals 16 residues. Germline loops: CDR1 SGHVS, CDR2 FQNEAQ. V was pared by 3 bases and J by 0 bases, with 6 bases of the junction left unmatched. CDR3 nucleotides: TGTGCCAGCAGCTTCACCAGCGGGACCAGCACAGATACGCAGTATTTT. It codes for CASSFTSGTSTDTQYF.

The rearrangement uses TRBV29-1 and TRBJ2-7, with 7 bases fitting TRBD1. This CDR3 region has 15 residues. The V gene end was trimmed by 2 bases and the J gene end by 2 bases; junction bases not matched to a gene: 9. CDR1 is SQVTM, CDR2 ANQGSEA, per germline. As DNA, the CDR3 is TGCAGCGTTGAAAGTGGCAGGGGGAGTGCCTACGAGCAGTACTTC. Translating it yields CSVESGRGSAYEQYF.

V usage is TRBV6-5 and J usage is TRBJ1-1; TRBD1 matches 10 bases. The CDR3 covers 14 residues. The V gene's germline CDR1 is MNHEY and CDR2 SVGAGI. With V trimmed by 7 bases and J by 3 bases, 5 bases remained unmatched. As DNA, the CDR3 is TGTGCCAGCATTTTAGGACAGGGGGACACTGAAGCTTTCTTT. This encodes CASILGQGDTEAFF.

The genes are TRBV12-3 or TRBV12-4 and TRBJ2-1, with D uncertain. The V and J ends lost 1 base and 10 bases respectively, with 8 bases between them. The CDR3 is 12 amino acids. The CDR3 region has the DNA TGTGCCAGCAGTTTAGGTGGTTGGGAGCAGTTCTTC. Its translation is CASSLGGWEQFF.

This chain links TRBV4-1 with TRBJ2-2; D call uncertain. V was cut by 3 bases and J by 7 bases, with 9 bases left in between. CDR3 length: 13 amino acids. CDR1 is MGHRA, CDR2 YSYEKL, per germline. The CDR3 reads CASSHGSGGELFF. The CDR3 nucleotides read TGCGCCAGCAGCCATGGATCGGGCGGGGAGCTGTTTTTT.

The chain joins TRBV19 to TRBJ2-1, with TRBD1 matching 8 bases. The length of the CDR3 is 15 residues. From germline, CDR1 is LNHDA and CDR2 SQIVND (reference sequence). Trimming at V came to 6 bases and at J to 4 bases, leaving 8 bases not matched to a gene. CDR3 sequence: CASRRAGGVYNEQFF. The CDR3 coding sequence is TGTGCCAGTAGAAGAGCAGGGGGCGTTTACAATGAGCAGTTCTTC.

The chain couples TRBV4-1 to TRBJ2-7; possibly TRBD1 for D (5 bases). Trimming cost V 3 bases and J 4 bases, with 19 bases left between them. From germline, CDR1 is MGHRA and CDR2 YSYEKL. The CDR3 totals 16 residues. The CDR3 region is CASSQGRISHPYEQYF. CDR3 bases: TGCGCCAGCAGCCAGGGGCGGATCTCCCACCCGTACGAGCAGTACTTC.

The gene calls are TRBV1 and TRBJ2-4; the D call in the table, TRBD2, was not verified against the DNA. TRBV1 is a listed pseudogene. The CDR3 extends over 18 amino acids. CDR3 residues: CTSSQDRIAGGTSPIQYF. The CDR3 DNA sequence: TGCACCAGCAGCCAAGATCGTATAGCGGGAGGCACTAGTCCCATTCAGTACTTC.

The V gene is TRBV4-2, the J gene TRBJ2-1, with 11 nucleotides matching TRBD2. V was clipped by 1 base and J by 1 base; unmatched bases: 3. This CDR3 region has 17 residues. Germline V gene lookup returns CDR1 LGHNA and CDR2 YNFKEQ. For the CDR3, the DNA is TGTGCCAGCAGCCAAGTCACTAGCGGGAGTTCCTACAATGAGCAGTTCTTC. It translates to CASSQVTSGSSYNEQFF.

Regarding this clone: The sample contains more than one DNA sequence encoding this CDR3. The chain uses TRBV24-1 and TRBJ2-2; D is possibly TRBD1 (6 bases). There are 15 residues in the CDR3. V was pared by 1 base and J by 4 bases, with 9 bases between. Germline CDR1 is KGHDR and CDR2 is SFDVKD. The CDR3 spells CATSDLQGSTGELFF. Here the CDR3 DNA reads TGTGCCACCAGTGATTTACAGGGAAGCACCGGGGAGCTGTTTTTT.

CDR3: CASTPIIQGDNSPLHF. In DNA form, the CDR3 reads TGTGCCAGCACCCCTATCATACAGGGGGACAATTCACCCCTCCACTTT. The chain links TRBV21-1 to TRBJ1-6; TRBD1, as called in the table, went unchecked against the DNA. TRBV21-1 is recorded as a pseudogene. The CDR3 covers 16 residues.

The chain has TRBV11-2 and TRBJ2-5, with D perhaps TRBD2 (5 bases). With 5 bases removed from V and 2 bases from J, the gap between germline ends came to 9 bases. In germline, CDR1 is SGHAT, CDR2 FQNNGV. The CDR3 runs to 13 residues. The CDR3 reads CASSPSGQETQYF. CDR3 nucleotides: TGTGCCAGCAGCCCTTCGGGACAAGAGACCCAGTACTTC. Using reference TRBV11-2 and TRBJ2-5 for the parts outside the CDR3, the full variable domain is EAGVAQSPRYKIIEKRQSVAFWCNPISGHATLYWYQQILGQGPKLLIQFQNNGVVDDSQLPKDRFSAERLKGVDSTLKIQPAKLEDSAVYLCASSPSGQETQYFGPGTRLLVL.

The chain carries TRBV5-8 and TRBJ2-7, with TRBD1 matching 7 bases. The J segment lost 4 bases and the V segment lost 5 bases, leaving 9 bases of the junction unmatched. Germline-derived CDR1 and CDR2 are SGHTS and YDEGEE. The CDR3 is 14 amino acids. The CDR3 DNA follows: TGTGCCAGCAGTACCGGGACAGCATATTACGAGCAGTACTTC. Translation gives CASSTGTAYYEQYF.

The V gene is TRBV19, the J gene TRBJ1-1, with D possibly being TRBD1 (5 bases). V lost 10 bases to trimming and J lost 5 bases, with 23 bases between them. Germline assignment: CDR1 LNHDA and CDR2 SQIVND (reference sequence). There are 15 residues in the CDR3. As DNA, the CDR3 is TGTGCCACAAAAGACCGGGGGGGACCGGGGACTGAAGCTTTCTTT. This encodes CATKDRGGPGTEAFF. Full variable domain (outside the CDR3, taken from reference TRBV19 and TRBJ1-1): DGGITQSPKYLFRKEGQNVTLSCEQNLNHDAMYWYRQDPGQGLRLIYYSQIVNDFQKGDIAEGYSVSREKKESFPLTVTSAQKNPTAFYLCATKDRGGPGTEAFFGQGTRLTVV.

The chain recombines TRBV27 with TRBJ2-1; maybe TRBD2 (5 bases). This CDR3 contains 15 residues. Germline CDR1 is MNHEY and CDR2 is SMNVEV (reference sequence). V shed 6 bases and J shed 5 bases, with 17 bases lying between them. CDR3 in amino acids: CASSPGVGGHNEQFF. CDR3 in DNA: TGTGCCAGCAGCCCCGGGGTCGGCGGCCACAATGAGCAGTTCTTC.

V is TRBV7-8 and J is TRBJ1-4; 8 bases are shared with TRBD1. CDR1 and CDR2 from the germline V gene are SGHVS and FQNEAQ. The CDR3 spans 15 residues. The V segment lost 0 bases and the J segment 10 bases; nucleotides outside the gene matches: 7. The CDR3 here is CASSLAGQGAGKLFF. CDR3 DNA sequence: TGTGCCAGCAGCTTAGCGGGGCAGGGGGCGGGAAAACTGTTTTTT.

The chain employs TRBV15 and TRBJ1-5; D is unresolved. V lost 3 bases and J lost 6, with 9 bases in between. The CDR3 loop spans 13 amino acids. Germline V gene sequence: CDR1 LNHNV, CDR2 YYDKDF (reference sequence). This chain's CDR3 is CATSSPGIQPQHF. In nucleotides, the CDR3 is TGTGCCACCAGCAGTCCGGGTATTCAGCCCCAGCATTTT.